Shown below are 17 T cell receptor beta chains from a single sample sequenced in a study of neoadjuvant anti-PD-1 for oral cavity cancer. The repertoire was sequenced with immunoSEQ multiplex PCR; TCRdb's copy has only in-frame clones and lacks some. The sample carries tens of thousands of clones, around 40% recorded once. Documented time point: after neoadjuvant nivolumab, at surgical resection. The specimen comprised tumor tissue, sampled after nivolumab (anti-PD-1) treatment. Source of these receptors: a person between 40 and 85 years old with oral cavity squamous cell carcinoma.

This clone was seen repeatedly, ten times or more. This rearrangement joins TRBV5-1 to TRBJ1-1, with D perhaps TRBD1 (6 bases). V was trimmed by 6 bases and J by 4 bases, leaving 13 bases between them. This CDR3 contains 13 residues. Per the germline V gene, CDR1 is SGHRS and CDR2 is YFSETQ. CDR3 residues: CASKPGVGTEAFF. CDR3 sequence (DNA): TGCGCCAGCAAACCAGGGGTTGGCACTGAAGCTTTCTTT.

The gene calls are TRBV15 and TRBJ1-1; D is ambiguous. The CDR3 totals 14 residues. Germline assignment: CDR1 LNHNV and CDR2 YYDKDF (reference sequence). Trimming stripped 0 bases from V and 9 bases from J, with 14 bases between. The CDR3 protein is CATSRELGTGKAFF. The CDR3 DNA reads TGTGCCACCAGCAGAGAATTGGGCACGGGGAAAGCTTTCTTT.

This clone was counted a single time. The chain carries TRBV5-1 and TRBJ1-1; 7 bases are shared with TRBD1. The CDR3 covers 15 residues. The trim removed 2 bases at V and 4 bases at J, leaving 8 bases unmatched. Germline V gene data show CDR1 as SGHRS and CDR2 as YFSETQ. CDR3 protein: CASSFGQALITEAFF. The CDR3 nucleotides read TGCGCCAGCAGCTTCGGACAGGCTCTGATCACTGAAGCTTTCTTT.

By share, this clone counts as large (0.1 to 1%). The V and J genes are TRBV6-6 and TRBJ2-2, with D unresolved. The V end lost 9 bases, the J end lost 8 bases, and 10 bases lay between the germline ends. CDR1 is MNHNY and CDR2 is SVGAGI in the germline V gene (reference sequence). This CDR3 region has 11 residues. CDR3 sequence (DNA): TGTGCCAGTTACGCCGTTGGGGAGCTGTTTTTT. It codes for CASYAVGELFF.

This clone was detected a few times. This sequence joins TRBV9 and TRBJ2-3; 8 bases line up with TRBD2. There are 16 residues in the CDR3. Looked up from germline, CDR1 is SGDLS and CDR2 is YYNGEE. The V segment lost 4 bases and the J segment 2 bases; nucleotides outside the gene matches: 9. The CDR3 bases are TGTGCCAGCAGCCCGACCGCGGGGGGTCTCACAGATACGCAGTATTTT. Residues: CASSPTAGGLTDTQYF.

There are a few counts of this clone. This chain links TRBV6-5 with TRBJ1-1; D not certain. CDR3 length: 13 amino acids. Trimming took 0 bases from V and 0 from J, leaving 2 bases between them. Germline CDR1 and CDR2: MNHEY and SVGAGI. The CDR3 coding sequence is TGTGCCAGCAGTTACTCACTGAACACTGAAGCTTTCTTT. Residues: CASSYSLNTEAFF.

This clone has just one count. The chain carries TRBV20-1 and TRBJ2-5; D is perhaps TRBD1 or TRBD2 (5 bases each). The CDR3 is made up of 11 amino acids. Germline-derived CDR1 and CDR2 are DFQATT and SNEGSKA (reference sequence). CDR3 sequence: CSPQRGETQYF. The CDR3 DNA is TGCAGCCCCCAGAGGGGAGAGACCCAGTACTTC.

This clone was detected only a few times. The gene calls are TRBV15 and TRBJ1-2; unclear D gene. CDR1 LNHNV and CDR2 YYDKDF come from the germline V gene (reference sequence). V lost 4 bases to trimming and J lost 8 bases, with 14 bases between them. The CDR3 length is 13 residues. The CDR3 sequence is CATSIRTAQGYTF. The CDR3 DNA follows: TGTGCCACCAGCATCCGGACGGCACAGGGCTACACCTTC.

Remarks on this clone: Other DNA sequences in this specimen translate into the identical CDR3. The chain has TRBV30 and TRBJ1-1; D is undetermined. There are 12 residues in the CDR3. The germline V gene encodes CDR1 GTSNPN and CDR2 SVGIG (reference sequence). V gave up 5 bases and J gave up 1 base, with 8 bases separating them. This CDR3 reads CAWGRGNTEAFF. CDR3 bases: TGTGCCTGGGGACGGGGGAACACTGAAGCTTTCTTT. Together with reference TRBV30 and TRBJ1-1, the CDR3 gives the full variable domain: SQTIHQWPATLVQPVGSPLSLECTVEGTSNPNLYWYRQAAGRGLQLLFYSVGIGQISSEVPQNLSASRPQDRQFILSSKKLLLSDSGFYLCAWGRGNTEAFFGQGTRLTVV.

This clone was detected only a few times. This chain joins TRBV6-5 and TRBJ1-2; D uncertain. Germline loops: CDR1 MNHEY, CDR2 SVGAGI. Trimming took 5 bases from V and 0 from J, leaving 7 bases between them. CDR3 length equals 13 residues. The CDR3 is CASSTVANYGYTF. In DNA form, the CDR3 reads TGTGCCAGCAGTACAGTAGCTAACTATGGCTACACCTTC.

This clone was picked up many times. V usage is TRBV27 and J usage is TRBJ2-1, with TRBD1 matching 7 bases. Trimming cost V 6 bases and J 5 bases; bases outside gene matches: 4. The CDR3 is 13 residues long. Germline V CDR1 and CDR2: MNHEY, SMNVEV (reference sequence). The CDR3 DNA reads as TGTGCCAGCAGCCTCGGGACAGACAATGAGCAGTTCTTC. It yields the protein CASSLGTDNEQFF.

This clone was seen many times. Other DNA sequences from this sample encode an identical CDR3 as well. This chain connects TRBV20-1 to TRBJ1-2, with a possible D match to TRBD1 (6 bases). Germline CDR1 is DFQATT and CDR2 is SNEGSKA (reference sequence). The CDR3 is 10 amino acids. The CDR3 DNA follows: TGCAAGACAGGCGGTGGGGGCTACACCTTC. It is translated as CKTGGGGYTF.

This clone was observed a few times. In DNA, the CDR3 is TGTGCCTGGAGTCGAGGGTGGGGGGAAAAACTGTTTTTT. Translation gives CAWSRGWGEKLFF. The rearrangement joins TRBV30 to TRBJ1-4; D perhaps matches TRBD1 (5 bases). Germline CDR1 reads GTSNPN; CDR2 reads SVGIG (reference sequence). This CDR3 is 13 amino acids long. Trimming took off 2 bases at V and 8 bases at J, with 12 bases between the two ends.

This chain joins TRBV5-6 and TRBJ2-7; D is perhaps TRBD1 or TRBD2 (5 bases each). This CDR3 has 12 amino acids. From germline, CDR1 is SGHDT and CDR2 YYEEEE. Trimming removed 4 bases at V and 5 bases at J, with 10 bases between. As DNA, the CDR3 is TGTGCCAGCAGCGGGACCTGGAACGAGCAGTACTTC. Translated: CASSGTWNEQYF.

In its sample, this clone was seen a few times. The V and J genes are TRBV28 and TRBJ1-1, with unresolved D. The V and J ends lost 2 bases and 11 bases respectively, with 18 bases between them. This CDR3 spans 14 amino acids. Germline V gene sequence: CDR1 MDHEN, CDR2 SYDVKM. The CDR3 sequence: CASSLRVGFQAAFF. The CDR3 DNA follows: TGTGCCAGCAGTTTAAGGGTGGGATTCCAGGCGGCTTTCTTT.

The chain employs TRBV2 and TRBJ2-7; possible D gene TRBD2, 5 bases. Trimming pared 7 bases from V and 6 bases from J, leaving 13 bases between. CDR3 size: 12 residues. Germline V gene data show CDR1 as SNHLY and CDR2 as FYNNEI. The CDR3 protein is CASIRDGVEQYF. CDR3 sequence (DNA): TGTGCCAGCATAAGAGACGGGGTCGAGCAGTACTTC.

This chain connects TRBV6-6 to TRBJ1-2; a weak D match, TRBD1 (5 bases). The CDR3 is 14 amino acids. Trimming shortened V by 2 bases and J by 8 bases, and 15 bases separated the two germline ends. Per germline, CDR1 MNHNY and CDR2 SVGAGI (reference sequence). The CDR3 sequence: CASSYPRDPTGYTF. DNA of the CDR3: TGTGCCAGCAGTTACCCGAGGGACCCCACGGGCTACACCTTC.